This TCR beta chain was found in a study of response to subunit inactivated influenza vaccine. Study results and caveats: New T cells are recruited in small numbers by each seasonal influenza vaccination, according to the authors' suggestion.

This clonotype has only a few counts. Its antigen is unidentified. TCRdb independently ran MiXCR on the RT-PCR reads; one entry per CDR3 protein. The data contain approximately 530,000 distinct CDR3 sequences, over 10% of them singletons. This CDR3 has 15 residues. Trimming removed 4 bases from V and 4 bases from J; junction bases left unmatched: 5. The chain recombines TRBV12-3 or TRBV12-4 with TRBJ2-1, with TRBD2 identical over 9 bases. This material consisted of PBMCs from blood, taken 40 to 50 days after vaccination. The clonotype was recovered from a man aged 45 to 65 who received an inactivated influenza vaccine. In DNA, the CDR3 is TGTGCCAGCAGTTGGGGGGGACTAGCTTACAATGAGCAGTTCTTC. Protein sequence: CASSWGGLAYNEQFF.